There are a few counts of the clone carrying this T cell receptor (beta chain). The germline V gene has CDR1 MNHEY and CDR2 SMNVEV (reference sequence). With 6 bases removed from V and 6 bases from J, the gap between germline ends came to 5 bases. The CDR3 extends over 10 amino acids. The assay was immunoSEQ multiplex PCR, and TCRdb's table has in-frame clones only and misses some. The sample includes approximately 90,000 clones, about 93% seen only once; the top ten take about 0.84%. The data derive from a study of T cell changes during pregnancy in multiple sclerosis. The clonotype originates from a female donor with multiple sclerosis, enrolled in a pregnancy study. Specimen: peripheral blood, collected in the third trimester of pregnancy. The chain recombines TRBV27 with TRBJ1-1; D not certain. The CDR3 sequence: CASSPSEAFF. The CDR3 region has the DNA TGTGCCAGCAGCCCCTCTGAAGCTTTCTTT.